The 5 T cell receptor beta chains presented below share a single source sample, sequenced in a study of blood T cell repertoires in COVID-19. Sequenced by immunoSEQ multiplex PCR; TCRdb stores in-frame clones only, minus some. This sample has approximately 300,000 clones, with around 89% found just once. Sequences were obtained from peripheral blood. The receptors here all came from a man aged 35 to 55 with acute or convalescent COVID-19.

The rearrangement joins TRBV6-1 to TRBJ2-7; TRBD1 agrees at 9 bases. The CDR3 is 14 residues long. The germline V gene encodes CDR1 MNHNS and CDR2 SASEGT. The V and J ends lost 2 bases and 6 bases, in that order; junction bases with no gene match: 5. CDR3 residues: CASSERDRVGEQYF. CDR3 nucleotides: TGTGCCAGCAGTGAACGGGACAGGGTAGGCGAGCAGTACTTC.

CDR3 sequence reads: CSAELNYGYTF. The CDR3 region has the DNA TGCAGTGCTGAACTCAACTATGGCTACACCTTC. The V and J genes are TRBV20-1 and TRBJ1-2; D is undetermined. Trimming took 5 bases from V and 2 from J, leaving 6 bases between them. The CDR3 is made up of 11 amino acids. Germline CDR1 is DFQATT and CDR2 is SNEGSKA (reference sequence).

J is TRBJ2-6 and V is TRBV7-9, with a weak D call TRBD2 (7 bases). The CDR3 spans 18 residues. V dropped 4 bases and J dropped 0 bases, with 16 bases sitting between them. Germline CDR1 is SEHNR and CDR2 is FQNEAQ (reference sequence). The CDR3 loop reads CASSSFGEGVSGANVLTF. The CDR3, as DNA: TGTGCCAGCAGCTCTTTCGGGGAGGGGGTCTCTGGGGCCAACGTCCTGACTTTC.

This chain uses TRBV10-3 with TRBJ2-3; 15 nucleotides agree with TRBD2. The CDR3 consists of 16 residues. The germline CDR1 and CDR2 sequences are ENHRY and SYGVKD. Trimming removed 8 bases from V and 4 bases from J; junction bases left unmatched: 7. CDR3 nucleotides: TGTGCCATCGGAGGACTAGCGGGGGGGCCGGCAGATACGCAGTATTTT. The encoded protein is CAIGGLAGGPADTQYF.

The sample holds a few counts of this clone. The chain joins TRBV7-3 to TRBJ2-5, with D tentatively TRBD2 (7 bases). The CDR3 extends over 14 amino acids. The germline V and J ends were trimmed by 4 bases and 1 base, with 10 bases remaining between them. CDR1 and CDR2 from the germline V gene are SGHTA and FQGTGA. The CDR3 coding sequence is TGTGCCAGCAGCTCTGGGGGGGCCCAAGAGACCCAGTACTTC. Protein: CASSSGGAQETQYF.